A single sample gave rise to the 5 T cell receptor beta chains below, sequenced in a study of OX40 agonist ivuxolimab in advanced cancers. Measured with immunoSEQ multiplex PCR; TCRdb has only the in-frame clones, and not every one. Here the sample spans about 78,000 clones, approximately 80% being singletons. The sample here was CD4+ or CD8+ T cells sorted from blood, taken in a trial of the OX40 agonist ivuxolimab. The receptors stem from an adult with an advanced solid tumor such as melanoma, head and neck, liver or kidney cancer.

J is TRBJ2-1 and V is TRBV7-3; TRBD2 matches at 16 bases. The CDR3 spans 15 residues. J lost 9 bases, V lost 4 bases, and 3 bases had no gene match. The germline gives CDR1 SGHTA, CDR2 FQGTGA. CDR3 in DNA: TGTGCCAGCAGCTCGGGACTAGCGGGAGGGGTTGAGCAGTTCTTC. It translates to CASSSGLAGGVEQFF.

V gene TRBV15 combines with J gene TRBJ2-3, with 7 bases lining up with TRBD1. The V gene's germline CDR1 is LNHNV and CDR2 YYDKDF (reference sequence). The V gene end was trimmed by 3 bases and the J gene end by 3 bases; junction bases not matched to a gene: 9. CDR3 size: 16 residues. CDR3 region: CATSSPGQTVTDTQYF. The CDR3 DNA reads TGTGCCACCAGCAGCCCGGGACAGACTGTTACAGATACGCAGTATTTT.

This chain uses TRBV6-5 with TRBJ2-1, with 7 bases fitting TRBD1. Germline assignment: CDR1 MNHEY and CDR2 SVGAGI. V was clipped by 6 bases and J by 2 bases; unmatched bases: 7. This CDR3 region has 15 residues. In nucleotides, the CDR3 is TGTGCCAGCAGGACCGACAGGGCCCCCTACAATGAGCAGTTCTTC. Translated: CASRTDRAPYNEQFF.

In this sample, this clone turned up once. This chain links TRBV7-2 with TRBJ2-1; 13 bases line up with TRBD2. There are 14 residues in the CDR3. In germline, CDR1 is SGHTA, CDR2 FQGNSA. After removal of 1 base from V and 15 bases from J, the junction contained 6 bases not matched to a gene. The CDR3 is CASSLGTSGGKTFF. The CDR3 DNA reads as TGTGCCAGCAGCTTAGGGACTAGCGGGGGAAAGACGTTCTTC.

This chain joins TRBV18 and TRBJ1-5; D might be TRBD1 (5 bases). The germline V and J ends were trimmed by 1 base and 5 bases, with 6 bases remaining between them. Germline lookup yields CDR1 KGHSH and CDR2 LQKENI. This CDR3 has 13 residues. CDR3 DNA sequence: TGTGCCAGCTCACCACAGGGGTATCAGCCCCAGCATTTT. This sequence encodes CASSPQGYQPQHF.